These 4 T cell receptor beta chains came from one sample sequenced in a study of cytomegalovirus exposure and HLA in healthy donors. The PCR was carried out with 60 Vbeta primers and 13 Jbeta primers. Clones were read by immunoSEQ multiplex PCR, and TCRdb kept only the in-frame ones, dropping some. In the table there are approximately 70,000 clones, 74% of which are singletons. The sequenced sample consisted of PBMCs. All receptors come from a human donor in good health.

This clone has only one observation. CDR3 nucleotide sequence: TGTGCCAGCAGCTTAACGGGGGGTCGCGATGAGCAGTTCTTC. The encoded protein is CASSLTGGRDEQFF. The chain carries TRBV7-3 and TRBJ2-1; a weak D match, TRBD2 (6 bases). CDR3 length equals 14 residues. The germline CDR1 and CDR2 sequences are SGHTA and FQGTGA. The V gene lost 0 bases and the J gene lost 8 bases, with 11 bases spanning the gap.

The rearrangement links TRBV2 to TRBJ1-4; D possibly corresponds to TRBD1 (6 bases). Trimming removed 3 bases from V and 0 bases from J, with 8 bases in between. CDR3 length: 15 amino acids. Germline V gives CDR1 SNHLY, CDR2 FYNNEI. The CDR3 region has the DNA TGTGCCAGCAGTGATGCAGGGGCAACTAATGAAAAACTGTTTTTT. It encodes CASSDAGATNEKLFF.

The chain carries TRBV7-3 and TRBJ2-2; 15 bases are shared with TRBD2. The J segment lost 6 bases and the V segment lost 2 bases, leaving 10 bases of the junction unmatched. The CDR3 contains 19 residues. Germline V gene sequence: CDR1 SGHTA, CDR2 FQGTGA. This CDR3 is CASSLAGGLAGGIAGELFF. The CDR3 region has the DNA TGTGCCAGCAGCTTAGCGGGAGGACTAGCGGGAGGGATCGCCGGGGAGCTGTTTTTT. The full variable domain, its missing parts supplied by reference TRBV7-3 and TRBJ2-2, is GAGVSQTPSNKVTEKGKYVELRCDPISGHTALYWYRQSLGQGPEFLIYFQGTGAADDSGLPNDRFFAVRPEGSVSTLKIQRTERGDSAVYLCASSLAGGLAGGIAGELFFGEGSRLTVL.

This clone has a handful of counts. The V gene is TRBV6-5, the J gene TRBJ2-1, with D uncertain. Trimming stripped 6 bases from V and 8 bases from J, with 14 bases between. The CDR3 contains 13 residues. Germline lookup yields CDR1 MNHEY and CDR2 SVGAGI. The CDR3 region has the DNA TGTGCCAGCAGCCAAGCGCCTCGGGATGAGCAGTTCTTC. It codes for CASSQAPRDEQFF.